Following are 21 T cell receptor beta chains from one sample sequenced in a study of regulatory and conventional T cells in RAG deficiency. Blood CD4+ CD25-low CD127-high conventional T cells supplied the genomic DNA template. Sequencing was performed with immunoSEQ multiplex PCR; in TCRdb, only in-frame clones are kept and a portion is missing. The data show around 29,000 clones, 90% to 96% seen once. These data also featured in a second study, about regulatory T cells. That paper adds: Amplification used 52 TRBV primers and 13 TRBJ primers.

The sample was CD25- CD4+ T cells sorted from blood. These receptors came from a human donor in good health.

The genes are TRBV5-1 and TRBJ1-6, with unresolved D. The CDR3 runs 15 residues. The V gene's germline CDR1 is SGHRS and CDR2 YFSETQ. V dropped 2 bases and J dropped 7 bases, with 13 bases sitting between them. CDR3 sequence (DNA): TGCGCCAGCAGCTTAGAGGGAGTAGGGAATTCACCCCTCCACTTT. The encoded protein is CASSLEGVGNSPLHF.

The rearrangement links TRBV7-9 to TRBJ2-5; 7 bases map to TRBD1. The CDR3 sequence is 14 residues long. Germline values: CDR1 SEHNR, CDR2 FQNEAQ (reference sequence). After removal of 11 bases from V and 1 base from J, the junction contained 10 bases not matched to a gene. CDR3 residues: CASTRGQSQETQYF. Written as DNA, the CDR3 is TGTGCCTCGACTCGGGGACAGTCCCAAGAGACCCAGTACTTC.

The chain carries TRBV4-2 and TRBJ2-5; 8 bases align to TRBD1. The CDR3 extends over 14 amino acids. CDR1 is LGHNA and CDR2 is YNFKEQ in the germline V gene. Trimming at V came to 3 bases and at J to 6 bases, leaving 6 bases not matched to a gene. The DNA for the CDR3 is TGTGCCAGCAGCCATCCGGACAGGGAAAAGACCCAGTACTTC. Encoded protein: CASSHPDREKTQYF.

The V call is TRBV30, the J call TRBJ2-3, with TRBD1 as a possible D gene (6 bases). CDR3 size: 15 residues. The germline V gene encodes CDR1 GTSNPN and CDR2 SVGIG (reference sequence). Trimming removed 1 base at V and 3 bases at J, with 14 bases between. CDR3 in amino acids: CAWSDTGFRTDTQYF. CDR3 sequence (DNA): TGTGCCTGGAGTGATACAGGGTTTCGGACAGATACGCAGTATTTT.

CDR3 coding DNA: TGTGCCAGCAGCTTAGTGGAGGGATGGGAGAACACCGGGGAGCTGTTTTTT. This gives the protein CASSLVEGWENTGELFF. The chain uses TRBV7-9 and TRBJ2-2; possibly TRBD2 for D (6 bases). The CDR3 has 17 amino acids. CDR1 SEHNR and CDR2 FQNEAQ come from the germline V gene (reference sequence). Between the trimmed V and J ends, which lost 1 base and 1 base, there was a span of 13 bases. The full variable domain, its missing parts supplied by reference TRBV7-9 and TRBJ2-2, is DTGVSQNPRHKITKRGQNVTFRCDPISEHNRLYWYRQTLGQGPEFLTYFQNEAQLEKSRLLSDRFSAERPKGSFSTLEIQRTEQGDSAMYLCASSLVEGWENTGELFFGEGSRLTVL.

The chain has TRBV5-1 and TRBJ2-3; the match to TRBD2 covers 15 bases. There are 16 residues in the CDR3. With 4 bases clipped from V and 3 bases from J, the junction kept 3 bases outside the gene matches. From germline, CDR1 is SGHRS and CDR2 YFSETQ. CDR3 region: CASSRTSGRGTDTQYF. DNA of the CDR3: TGCGCCAGCAGCCGGACTAGCGGGAGGGGGACAGATACGCAGTATTTT.

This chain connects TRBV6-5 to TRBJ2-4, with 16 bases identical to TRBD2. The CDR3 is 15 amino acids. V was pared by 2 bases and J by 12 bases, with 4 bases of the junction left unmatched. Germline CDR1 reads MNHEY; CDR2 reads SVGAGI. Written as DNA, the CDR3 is TGTGCCAGCAGTTACGCCGGGACTAGCGGGGGGGCTCAGTACTTC. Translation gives CASSYAGTSGGAQYF.

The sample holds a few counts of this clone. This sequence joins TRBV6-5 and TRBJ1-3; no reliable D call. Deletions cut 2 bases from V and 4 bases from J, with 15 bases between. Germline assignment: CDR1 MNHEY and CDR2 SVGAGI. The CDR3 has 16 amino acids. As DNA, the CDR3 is TGTGCCAGCAGTTACGAGACACGGCCTATCGGAAACACCATATATTTT. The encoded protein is CASSYETRPIGNTIYF.

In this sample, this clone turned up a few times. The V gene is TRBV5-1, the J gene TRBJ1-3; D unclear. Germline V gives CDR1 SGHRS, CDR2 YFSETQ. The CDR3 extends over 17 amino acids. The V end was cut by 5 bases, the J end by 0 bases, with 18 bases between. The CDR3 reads CASSRGVSLASGNTIYF. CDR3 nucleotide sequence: TGCGCCAGCAGTCGAGGAGTTTCGCTAGCCTCTGGAAACACCATATATTTT.

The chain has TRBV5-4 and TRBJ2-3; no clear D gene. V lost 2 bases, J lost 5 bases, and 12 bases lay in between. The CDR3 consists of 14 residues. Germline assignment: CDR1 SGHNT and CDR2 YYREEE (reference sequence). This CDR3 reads CASSFQEYGDTQYF. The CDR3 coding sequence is TGTGCCAGCAGCTTCCAGGAATATGGAGATACGCAGTATTTT.

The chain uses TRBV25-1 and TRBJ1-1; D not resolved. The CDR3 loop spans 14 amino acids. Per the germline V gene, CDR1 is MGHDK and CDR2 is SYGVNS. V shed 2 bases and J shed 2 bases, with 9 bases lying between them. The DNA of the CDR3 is TGTGCCAGCAGTGAACTACAGCCAAACACTGAAGCTTTCTTT. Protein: CASSELQPNTEAFF.

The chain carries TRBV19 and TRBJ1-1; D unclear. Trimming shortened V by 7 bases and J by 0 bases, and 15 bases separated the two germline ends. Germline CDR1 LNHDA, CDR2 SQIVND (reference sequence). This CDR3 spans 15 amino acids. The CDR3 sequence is CASTPGYLLNTEAFF. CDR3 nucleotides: TGTGCCAGTACCCCAGGTTATCTATTGAACACTGAAGCTTTCTTT.

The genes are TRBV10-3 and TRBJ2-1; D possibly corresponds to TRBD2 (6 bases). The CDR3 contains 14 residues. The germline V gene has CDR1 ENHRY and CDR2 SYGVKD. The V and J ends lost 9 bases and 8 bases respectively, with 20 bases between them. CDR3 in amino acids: CAMHPGTGTDEQFF. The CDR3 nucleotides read TGTGCCATGCACCCCGGGACTGGGACTGATGAGCAGTTCTTC.

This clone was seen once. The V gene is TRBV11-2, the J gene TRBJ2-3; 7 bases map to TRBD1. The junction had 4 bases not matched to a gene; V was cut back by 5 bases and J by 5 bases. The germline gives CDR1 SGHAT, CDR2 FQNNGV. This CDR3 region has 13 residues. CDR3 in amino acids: CASSADRVDTQYF. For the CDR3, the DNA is TGTGCCAGCAGCGCCGACAGGGTAGATACGCAGTATTTT.

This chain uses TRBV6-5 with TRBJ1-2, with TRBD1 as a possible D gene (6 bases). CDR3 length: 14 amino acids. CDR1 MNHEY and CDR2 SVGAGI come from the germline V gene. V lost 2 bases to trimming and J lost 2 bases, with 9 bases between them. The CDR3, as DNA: TGTGCCAGCAGTTACAATCAGGGGAACTATGGCTACACCTTC. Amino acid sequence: CASSYNQGNYGYTF.

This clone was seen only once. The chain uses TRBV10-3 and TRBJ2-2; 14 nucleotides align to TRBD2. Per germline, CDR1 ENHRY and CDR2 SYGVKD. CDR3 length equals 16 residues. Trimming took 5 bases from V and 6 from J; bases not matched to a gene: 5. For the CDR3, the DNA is TGTGCCATCAGTCCTAGACTAGCGGGGGGGCCCGGGGAGCTGTTTTTT. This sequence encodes CAISPRLAGGPGELFF.

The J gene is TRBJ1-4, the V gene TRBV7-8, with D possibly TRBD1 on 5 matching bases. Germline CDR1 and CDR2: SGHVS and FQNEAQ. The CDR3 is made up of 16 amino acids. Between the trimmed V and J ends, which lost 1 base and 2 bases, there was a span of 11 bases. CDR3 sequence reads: CASSLVRVATNEKLFF. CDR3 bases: TGTGCCAGCAGCTTAGTCAGGGTGGCGACTAATGAAAAACTGTTTTTT.

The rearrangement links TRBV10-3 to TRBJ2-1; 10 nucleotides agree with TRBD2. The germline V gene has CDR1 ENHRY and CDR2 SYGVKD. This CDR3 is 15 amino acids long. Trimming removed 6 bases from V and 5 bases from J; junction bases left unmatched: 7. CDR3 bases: TGTGCCATCAGGGGAGAGCGGGGGGGGAACAATGAGCAGTTCTTC. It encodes CAIRGERGGNNEQFF.

CDR3 sequence reads: CSVQDRPKYNEQFF. The DNA for the CDR3 is TGCAGCGTCCAGGACAGACCGAAATACAATGAGCAGTTCTTC. This sequence joins TRBV29-1 and TRBJ2-1, with D possibly TRBD1 on 6 matching bases. The CDR3 has 14 residues. Trimming pared 6 bases from V and 4 bases from J, leaving 16 bases between. Germline CDR1 and CDR2: SQVTM and ANQGSEA.

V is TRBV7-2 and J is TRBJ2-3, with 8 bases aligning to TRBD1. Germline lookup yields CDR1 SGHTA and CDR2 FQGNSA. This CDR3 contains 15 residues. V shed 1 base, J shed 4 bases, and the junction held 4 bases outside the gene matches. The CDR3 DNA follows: TGTGCCAGCAGCTTAGAAGGCAGGGGGCCAGATACGCAGTATTTT. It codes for CASSLEGRGPDTQYF.

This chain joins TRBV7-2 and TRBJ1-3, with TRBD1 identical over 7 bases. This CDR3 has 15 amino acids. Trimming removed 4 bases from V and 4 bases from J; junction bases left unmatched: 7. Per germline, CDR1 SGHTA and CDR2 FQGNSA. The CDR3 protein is CASSSETGKGNTIYF. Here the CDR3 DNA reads TGTGCCAGCAGCTCGGAGACAGGGAAAGGAAACACCATATATTTT.